The 12 T cell receptor beta chains presented below share a single source sample, sequenced in a study of CD8+CD57+ T cells in acquired aplastic anemia. Sequenced patients had shown CD8+CD57+ cell expansion by flow cytometry. Profiles of TCR beta VDJ and CDR3 were generated from a genomic DNA template. TCRdb re-analysed the reads in MiXCR, keeping a single row per CDR3 protein. The sample has some 150,000 distinct CDR3 sequences; about 50% are singletons. The sequencing sample was made of sorted CD4+, CD8+, or CD8+CD57+ T cells (not recorded which) from PBMCs. These receptors were collected from a human donor with aplastic anemia.

This clonotype was counted at least ten times. This sequence joins TRBV9 and TRBJ2-3, with D possibly matching TRBD2 (6 bases). The length of the CDR3 is 15 residues. V dropped 3 bases and J dropped 1 base, with 12 bases sitting between them. CDR1 and CDR2 from the germline V gene are SGDLS and YYNGEE. CDR3 sequence: CASSALAPGTDTQYF. In nucleotides, the CDR3 is TGTGCCAGCAGCGCCCTAGCGCCAGGCACAGATACGCAGTATTTT. The full variable domain, rest sourced from reference TRBV9 and TRBJ2-3, is DSGVTQTPKHLITATGQRVTLRCSPRSGDLSVYWYQQSLDQGLQFLIQYYNGEERAKGNILERFSAQQFPDLHSELNLSSLELGDSALYFCASSALAPGTDTQYFGPGTRLTVL.

Comments on this clonotype: At one end the junction does not follow the germline gene, possibly because of a read error. The genes are TRBV12-3 or TRBV12-4 and TRBJ1-2; D uncertain. This CDR3 comprises 13 residues. The CDR3 spells CASSSVGNYGYPF. CDR3 coding DNA: TGTGCCAGCAGTTCCGTAGGGAACTATGGCTACCCCTTC.

As regards this clonotype: One end of the junction fails to match germline, which may point to a read error. The chain couples TRBV19 to TRBJ2-2; 13 nucleotides match TRBD2. The CDR3 has 17 residues. CDR1 and CDR2 (germline): LNHDA, SQIVND (reference sequence). This chain's CDR3 is CASSLGLAGAGTGGLFF. CDR3 nucleotides: TGTGCCAGCAGTTTAGGACTAGCGGGGGCCGGGACCGGGGGGCTGTTTTTT. The variable domain in full, completed from reference TRBV19 and TRBJ2-2, reads DGGITQSPKYLFRKEGQNVTLSCEQNLNHDAMYWYRQDPGQGLRLIYYSQIVNDFQKGDIAEGYSVSREKKESFPLTVTSAQKNPTAFYLCASSLGLAGAGTGGLFFGEGSRLTVL.

The V and J genes are TRBV20-1 and TRBJ2-3; D is ambiguous. Trimming left V 6 bases short and J 7 bases short, with 11 bases between. The CDR3 totals 11 residues. CDR1 and CDR2 (germline): DFQATT, SNEGSKA (reference sequence). The CDR3 DNA reads as TGCAGTGCCAAGAAGGTGAATACGCAGTATTTT. Translating it yields CSAKKVNTQYF.

V and J are TRBV7-9 and TRBJ2-7; D is perhaps TRBD1 (6 bases). The germline gives CDR1 SEHNR, CDR2 FQNEAQ (reference sequence). The CDR3 is 13 amino acids. V was cut by 4 bases and J by 3 bases, with 10 bases left in between. CDR3 sequence reads: CASSYGQLYEQYF. The CDR3 DNA reads TGTGCCAGCAGCTATGGACAGCTCTACGAGCAGTACTTC.

This clonotype was seen ten or more times. The V gene is TRBV6-1, the J gene TRBJ1-5; D gene uncertain. The V gene lost 2 bases and the J gene lost 0 bases, with 8 bases spanning the gap. This CDR3 comprises 15 residues. Germline CDR1 reads MNHNS; CDR2 reads SASEGT. The CDR3 bases are TGTGCCAGCAGTGAATCGGCCGGTAGCAATCAGCCCCAGCATTTT. Translated: CASSESAGSNQPQHF.

V and J are TRBV5-6 and TRBJ1-2, with D possibly TRBD1 on 5 matching bases. Germline CDR1 is SGHDT and CDR2 is YYEEEE. The CDR3 covers 13 residues. V lost 4 bases and J lost 5, with 12 bases in between. As DNA, the CDR3 is TGTGCCAGCAGCGTGGGACGGGAATATGGCTACACCTTC. Translated: CASSVGREYGYTF.

This clonotype was seen more than once but under ten times. The chain recombines TRBV2 with TRBJ1-4, with no clear D. The CDR3 contains 14 residues. Trimming stripped 5 bases from V and 7 bases from J, with 14 bases between. The germline CDR1 and CDR2 sequences are SNHLY and FYNNEI. CDR3 protein: CASSTEMAAEKLFF. The CDR3 region has the DNA TGTGCCAGCAGTACCGAGATGGCAGCTGAAAAACTGTTTTTT.

The rearrangement joins TRBV7-2 to TRBJ2-7; 7 bases match TRBD2. CDR3 length equals 15 residues. Germline assignment: CDR1 SGHTA and CDR2 FQGNSA. The junction had 5 bases not matched to a gene; V was cut back by 1 base and J by 2 bases. The CDR3 loop is CASSLGAGVAYEQYF. The CDR3 DNA follows: TGTGCCAGCAGCTTAGGGGCGGGAGTGGCCTACGAGCAGTACTTC.

The V call is TRBV6-5, the J call TRBJ1-5; D might be TRBD1 (5 bases). The CDR3 length is 14 residues. Trimming left V 2 bases short and J 3 bases short, with 8 bases between. Germline assignment: CDR1 MNHEY and CDR2 SVGAGI. The CDR3 here is CASSYIQVNQPQHF. CDR3 DNA: TGTGCCAGCAGTTACATACAGGTCAATCAGCCCCAGCATTTT.

This clonotype was counted a few times. V gene TRBV15 combines with J gene TRBJ1-1, with D perhaps TRBD1 (5 bases). The CDR3 sequence is 13 residues long. Per germline, CDR1 LNHNV and CDR2 YYDKDF (reference sequence). The V and J ends lost 4 bases and 4 bases respectively, with 10 bases between them. CDR3 in DNA: TGTGCCACCAGCATCCAGAGGGGCACTGAAGCTTTCTTT. This gives the protein CATSIQRGTEAFF.

The chain couples TRBV10-2 to TRBJ1-5, with TRBD1 matching 7 bases. The CDR3 contains 15 residues. Germline values: CDR1 WSHSY, CDR2 SAAADI. V trimming: 0 bases; J trimming: 6 bases; junction bases outside the gene matches: 5. The CDR3 here is CASSESGGRLQPQHF. The CDR3 DNA follows: TGCGCCAGCAGTGAGTCAGGGGGCAGGCTTCAGCCCCAGCATTTT.